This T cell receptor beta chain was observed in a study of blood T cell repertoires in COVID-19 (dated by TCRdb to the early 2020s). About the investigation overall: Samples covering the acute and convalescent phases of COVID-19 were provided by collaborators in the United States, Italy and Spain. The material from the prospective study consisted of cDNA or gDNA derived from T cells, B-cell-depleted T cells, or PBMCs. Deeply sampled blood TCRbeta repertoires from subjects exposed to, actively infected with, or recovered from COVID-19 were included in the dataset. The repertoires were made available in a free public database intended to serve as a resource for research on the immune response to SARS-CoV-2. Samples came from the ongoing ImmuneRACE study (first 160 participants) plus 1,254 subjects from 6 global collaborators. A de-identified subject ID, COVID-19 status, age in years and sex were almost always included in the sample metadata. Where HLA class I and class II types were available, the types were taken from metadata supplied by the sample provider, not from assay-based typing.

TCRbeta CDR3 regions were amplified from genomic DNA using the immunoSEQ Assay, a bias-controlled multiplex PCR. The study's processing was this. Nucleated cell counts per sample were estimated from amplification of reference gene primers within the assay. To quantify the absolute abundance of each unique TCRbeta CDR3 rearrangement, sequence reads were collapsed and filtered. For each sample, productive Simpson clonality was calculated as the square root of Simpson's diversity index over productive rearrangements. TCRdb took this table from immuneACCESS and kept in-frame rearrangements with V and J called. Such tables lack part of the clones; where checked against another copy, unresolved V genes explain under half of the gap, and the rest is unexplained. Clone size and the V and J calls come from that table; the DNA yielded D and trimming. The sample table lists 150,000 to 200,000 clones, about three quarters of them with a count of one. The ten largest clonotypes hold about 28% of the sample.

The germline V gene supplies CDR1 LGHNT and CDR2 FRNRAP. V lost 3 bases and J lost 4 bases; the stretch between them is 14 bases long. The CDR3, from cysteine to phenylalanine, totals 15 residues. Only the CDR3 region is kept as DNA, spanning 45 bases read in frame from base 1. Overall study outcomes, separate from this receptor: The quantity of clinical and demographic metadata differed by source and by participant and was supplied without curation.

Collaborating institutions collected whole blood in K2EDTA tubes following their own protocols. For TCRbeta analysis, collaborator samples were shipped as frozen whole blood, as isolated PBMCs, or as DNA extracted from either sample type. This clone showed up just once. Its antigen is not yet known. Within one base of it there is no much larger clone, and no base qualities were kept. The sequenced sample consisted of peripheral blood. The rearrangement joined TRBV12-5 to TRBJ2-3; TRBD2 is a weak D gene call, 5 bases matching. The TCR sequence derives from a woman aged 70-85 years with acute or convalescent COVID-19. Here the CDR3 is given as CASGFFRTWADTQYF. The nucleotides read TGTGCTAGTGGTTTTTTCCGGACTTGGGCAGATACGCAGTATTTT.